Sequencing of this T cell receptor (beta chain) was carried out in a study of blood T cell repertoires in COVID-19. Study in general: Sites across the United States, Italy and Spain contributed samples from acute and convalescent COVID-19. PBMCs, B-cell-depleted T cells, or T cells provided the cDNA or gDNA that made up the material.

Sequenced by immunoSEQ multiplex PCR; TCRdb stores in-frame clones only, minus some. Counted here are fewer than 500,000 clones, about 87% occurring once; the ten biggest clones make up 0.8% to 0.9%. This CDR3 region has 15 residues. V lost 3 bases, J lost 4 bases, and 5 bases stayed unmatched. The germline CDR1 and CDR2 sequences are PRHDT and FYEKMQ (reference sequence). While infection was still active, Seattle patients were enrolled and then followed longitudinally. Sequenced input: peripheral blood. The sequence was collected from a man aged 18 to 30 with COVID-19, enrolled during active disease. The gene calls are TRBV13 and TRBJ2-7; 11 bases agree with TRBD2. The CDR3 DNA sequence: TGTGCCAGCAGCTTTACGGGACTAGCGGTTTACGAGCAGTACTTC. Translated: CASSFTGLAVYEQYF.